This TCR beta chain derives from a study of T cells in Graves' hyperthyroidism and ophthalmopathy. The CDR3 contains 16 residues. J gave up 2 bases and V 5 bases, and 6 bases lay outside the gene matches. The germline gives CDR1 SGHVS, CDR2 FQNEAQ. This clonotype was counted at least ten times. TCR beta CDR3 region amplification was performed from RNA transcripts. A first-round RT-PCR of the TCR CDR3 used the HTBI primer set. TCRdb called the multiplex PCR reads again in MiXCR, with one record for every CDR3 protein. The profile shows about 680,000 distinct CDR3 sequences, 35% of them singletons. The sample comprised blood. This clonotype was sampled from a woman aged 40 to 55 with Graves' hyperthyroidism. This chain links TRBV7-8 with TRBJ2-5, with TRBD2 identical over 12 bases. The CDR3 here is CASSLTSGGTQETQYF. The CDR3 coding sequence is TGTGCCAGCAGCCTCACTAGCGGGGGGACTCAAGAGACCCAGTACTTC.